The 2 T cell receptor beta chains given below trace back to one sample, sequenced in a study of PD-L1 blockade in urothelial cancer. Sequencing used immunoSEQ multiplex PCR; TCRdb keeps in-frame clones, though not all of them. The sample holds about 53,000 clones, approximately 90% seen once. This sample's time point: pretreatment peripheral blood. The sequencing used PBMCs, collected around atezolizumab (anti-PD-L1) treatment. The receptors originated from a woman aged 55-69 years with urothelial cancer.

This chain connects TRBV29-1 to TRBJ2-2, with TRBD1 as a possible D gene (5 bases). Germline CDR1 is SQVTM and CDR2 is ANQGSEA. The length of the CDR3 is 13 residues. V was cut by 2 bases and J by 3 bases, with 7 bases left in between. CDR3 amino acids: CSVEKGYTGELFF. CDR3 bases: TGCAGCGTTGAAAAGGGGTACACCGGGGAGCTGTTTTTT.

The rearrangement joins TRBV7-9 to TRBJ1-4; D is undetermined. Deletions cut 4 bases from V and 10 bases from J, with 16 bases between. The CDR3 length is 14 residues. Germline CDR1 is SEHNR and CDR2 is FQNEAQ (reference sequence). The CDR3 loop is CASSYRAREGKLFF. CDR3 nucleotide sequence: TGTGCCAGCAGCTATCGGGCGCGAGAGGGAAAACTGTTTTTT. The variable domain in full, completed from reference TRBV7-9 and TRBJ1-4, reads DTGVSQNPRHKITKRGQNVTFRCDPISEHNRLYWYRQTLGQGPEFLTYFQNEAQLEKSRLLSDRFSAERPKGSFSTLEIQRTEQGDSAMYLCASSYRAREGKLFFGSGTQLSVL.